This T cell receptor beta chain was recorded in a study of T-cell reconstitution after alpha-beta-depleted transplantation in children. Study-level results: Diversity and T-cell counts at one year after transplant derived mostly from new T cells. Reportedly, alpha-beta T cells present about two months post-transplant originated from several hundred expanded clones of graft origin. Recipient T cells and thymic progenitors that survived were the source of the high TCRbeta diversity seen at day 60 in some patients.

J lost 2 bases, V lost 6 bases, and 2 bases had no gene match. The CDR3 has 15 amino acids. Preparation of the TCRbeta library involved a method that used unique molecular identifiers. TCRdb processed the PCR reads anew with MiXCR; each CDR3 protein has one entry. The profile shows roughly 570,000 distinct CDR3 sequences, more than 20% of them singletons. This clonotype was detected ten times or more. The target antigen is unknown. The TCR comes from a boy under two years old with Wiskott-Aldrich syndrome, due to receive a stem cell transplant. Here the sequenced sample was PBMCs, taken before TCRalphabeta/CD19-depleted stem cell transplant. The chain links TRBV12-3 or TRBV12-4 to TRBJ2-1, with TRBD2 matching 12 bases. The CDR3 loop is CASSPSGRAYNEQFF. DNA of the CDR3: TGTGCCAGCAGCCCTAGCGGGAGGGCCTACAATGAGCAGTTCTTC.